The clone carrying this T cell receptor (beta chain) occurred a few times. Its target is not known. The sample is drawn from a study of cytomegalovirus exposure and HLA in healthy donors. Overall study: Drawn from HLA-typed donors, around 85 million unique TCRs were held in an early data release. Regarding the study as a whole: Analysis was performed later, and it showed HLA-associated TCR beta chains to be more clonally expanded than equally common others. Reported findings show TCR beta sequences accurately forecast HLA-A and HLA-B alleles in most subjects.

Researchers ran the PCR with 60 Vbeta and 13 Jbeta primers. Measured with immunoSEQ multiplex PCR; TCRdb has only the in-frame clones, and not every one. The sample yields around 60,000 clones, over 60% seen once. Germline CDR1 is PRHDT and CDR2 is FYEKMQ (reference sequence). The trim removed 5 bases at V and 6 bases at J, leaving 12 bases unmatched. This CDR3 has 18 residues. The clonotype comes from a man aged 50 to 59 in good health and CMV-seropositive. The sequenced sample consisted of PBMCs. This chain connects TRBV13 to TRBJ2-2; 13 bases match TRBD2. The chain's CDR3 is CASSAPWTSGSRAGELFF. DNA for the CDR3: TGTGCCAGCAGCGCACCCTGGACTAGCGGGAGTCGGGCCGGGGAGCTGTTTTTT.